A single sample is the source of the 2 T cell receptor beta chains below, sequenced in a study of spatial heterogeneity in lung cancer. Time point of the sample: sample taken at primary tumor resection. TCRdb analysed the 5' RACE reads with MiXCR anew, one entry per CDR3 protein. This repertoire shows 5,800 or so distinct CDR3 sequences, under 20% found once; its top ten account for roughly 15%. The material sequenced was normal lung tissue next to the tumor, taken at surgery. The receptors derive from a male donor with early-stage non-small cell lung cancer.

This clonotype was seen a few times. The V gene is TRBV20-1, the J gene TRBJ1-2; D is unresolved. The CDR3 is made up of 16 amino acids. Germline CDR1 DFQATT, CDR2 SNEGSKA (reference sequence). Deletions cut 0 bases from V and 6 bases from J, with 20 bases between. The CDR3 DNA follows: TGCAGTGCTAGAGATGGCGCCGGGTCTACACTCCATGGCTACACCTTC. It codes for CSARDGAGSTLHGYTF.

Only a few counts were recorded for this clonotype. The rearrangement joins TRBV7-2 to TRBJ2-7, with D uncertain. Germline CDR1 and CDR2: SGHTA and FQGNSA. The CDR3 totals 13 residues. Trimming removed 5 bases at V and 6 bases at J, with 14 bases between. CDR3 in amino acids: CASSRRLVTEQYF. The CDR3 coding sequence is TGTGCCAGCAGCCGCCGCCTAGTTACCGAGCAGTACTTC.